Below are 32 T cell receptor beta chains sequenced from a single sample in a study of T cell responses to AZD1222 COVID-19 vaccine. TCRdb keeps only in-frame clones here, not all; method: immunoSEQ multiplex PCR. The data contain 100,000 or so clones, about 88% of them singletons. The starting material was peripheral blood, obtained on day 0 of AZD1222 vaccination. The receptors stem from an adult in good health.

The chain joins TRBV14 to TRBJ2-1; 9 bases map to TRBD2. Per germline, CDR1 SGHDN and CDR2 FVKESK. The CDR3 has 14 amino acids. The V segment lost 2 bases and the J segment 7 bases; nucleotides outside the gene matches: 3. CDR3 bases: TGTGCCAGCAGCCAAACTCTAGCGGGGAATGAGCAGTTCTTC. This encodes CASSQTLAGNEQFF.

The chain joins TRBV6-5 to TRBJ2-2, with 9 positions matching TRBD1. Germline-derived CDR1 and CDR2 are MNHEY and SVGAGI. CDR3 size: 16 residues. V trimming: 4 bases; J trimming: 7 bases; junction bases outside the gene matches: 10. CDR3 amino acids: CASSSIGTGIFGELFF. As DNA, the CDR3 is TGTGCCAGCAGTTCAATCGGGACAGGGATATTCGGGGAGCTGTTTTTT.

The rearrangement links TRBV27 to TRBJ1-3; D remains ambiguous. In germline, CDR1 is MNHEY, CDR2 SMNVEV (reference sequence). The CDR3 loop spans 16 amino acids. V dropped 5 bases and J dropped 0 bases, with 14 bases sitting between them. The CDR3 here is CASSQTSAGSGNTIYF. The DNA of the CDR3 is TGTGCCAGCAGTCAGACGAGTGCGGGCTCTGGAAACACCATATATTTT.

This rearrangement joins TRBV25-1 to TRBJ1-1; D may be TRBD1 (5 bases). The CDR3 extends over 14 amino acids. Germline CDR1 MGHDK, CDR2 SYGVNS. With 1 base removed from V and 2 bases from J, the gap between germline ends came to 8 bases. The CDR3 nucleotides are TGTGCCAGCAGTGAATTGGGGGGAAACACTGAAGCTTTCTTT. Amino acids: CASSELGGNTEAFF.

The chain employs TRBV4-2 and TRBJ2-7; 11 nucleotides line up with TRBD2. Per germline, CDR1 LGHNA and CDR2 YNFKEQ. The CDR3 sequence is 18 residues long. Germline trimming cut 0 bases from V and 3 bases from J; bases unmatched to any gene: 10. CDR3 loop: CASSQEGIAGGVNYEQYF. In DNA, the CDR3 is TGTGCCAGCAGCCAAGAGGGAATAGCGGGAGGGGTAAACTACGAGCAGTACTTC.

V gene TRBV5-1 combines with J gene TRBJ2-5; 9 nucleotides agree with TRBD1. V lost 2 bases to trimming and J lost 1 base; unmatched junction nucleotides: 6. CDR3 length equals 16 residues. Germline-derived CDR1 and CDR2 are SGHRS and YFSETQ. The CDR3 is CASSLTGGAAQETQYF. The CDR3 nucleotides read TGCGCCAGCAGCTTAACAGGGGGCGCCGCCCAAGAGACCCAGTACTTC.

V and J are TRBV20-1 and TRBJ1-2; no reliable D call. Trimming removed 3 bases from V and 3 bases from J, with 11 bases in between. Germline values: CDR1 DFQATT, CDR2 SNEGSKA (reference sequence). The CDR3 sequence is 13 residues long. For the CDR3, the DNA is TGCAGTGCTAGTCAACAGAGGTACTATGGCTACACCTTC. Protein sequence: CSASQQRYYGYTF.

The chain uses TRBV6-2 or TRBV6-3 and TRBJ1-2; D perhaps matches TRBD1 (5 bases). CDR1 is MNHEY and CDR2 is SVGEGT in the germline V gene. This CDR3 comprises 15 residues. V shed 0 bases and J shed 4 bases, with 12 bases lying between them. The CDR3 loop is CASSYSNSGFYGYTF. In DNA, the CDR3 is TGTGCCAGCAGTTACTCGAATTCAGGGTTCTATGGCTACACCTTC.

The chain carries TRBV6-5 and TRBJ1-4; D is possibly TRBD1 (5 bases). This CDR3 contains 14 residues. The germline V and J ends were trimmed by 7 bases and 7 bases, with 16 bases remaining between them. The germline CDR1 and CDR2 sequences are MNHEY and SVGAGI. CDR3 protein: CASTPNGGSEKLFF. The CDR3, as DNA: TGTGCCAGCACCCCAAATGGGGGTAGTGAAAAACTGTTTTTT.

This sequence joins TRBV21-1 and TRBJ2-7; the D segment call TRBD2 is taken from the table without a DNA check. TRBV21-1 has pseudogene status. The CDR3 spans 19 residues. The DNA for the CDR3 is TGTGCCAGCAGTGCATTGCCGGGACTAGCGGGGAAAAGCTCCTACGAGCAGTACTTC. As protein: CASSALPGLAGKSSYEQYF.

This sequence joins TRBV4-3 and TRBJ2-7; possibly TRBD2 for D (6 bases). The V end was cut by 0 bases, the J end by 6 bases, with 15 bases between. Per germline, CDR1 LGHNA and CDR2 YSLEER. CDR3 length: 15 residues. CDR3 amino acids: CASSQDRGRSSEQYF. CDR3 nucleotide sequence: TGCGCCAGCAGCCAAGATCGGGGGAGATCGAGCGAGCAGTACTTC.

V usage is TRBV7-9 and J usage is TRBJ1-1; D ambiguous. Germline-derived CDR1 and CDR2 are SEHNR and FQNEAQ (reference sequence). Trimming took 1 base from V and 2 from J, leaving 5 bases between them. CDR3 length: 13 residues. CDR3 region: CASSLGHNTEAFF. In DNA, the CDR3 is TGTGCCAGCAGCTTAGGGCACAACACTGAAGCTTTCTTT.

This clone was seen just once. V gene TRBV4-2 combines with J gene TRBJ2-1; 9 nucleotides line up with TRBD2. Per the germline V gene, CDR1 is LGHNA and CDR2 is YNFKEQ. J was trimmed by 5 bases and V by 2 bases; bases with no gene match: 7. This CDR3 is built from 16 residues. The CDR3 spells CASSQPGTSRNNEQFF. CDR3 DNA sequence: TGTGCCAGCAGCCAACCCGGGACTAGCAGGAACAATGAGCAGTTCTTC.

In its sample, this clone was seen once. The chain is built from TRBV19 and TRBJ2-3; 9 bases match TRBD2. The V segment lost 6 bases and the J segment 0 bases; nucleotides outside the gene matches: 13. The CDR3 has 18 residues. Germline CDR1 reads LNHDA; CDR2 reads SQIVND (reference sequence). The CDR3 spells CASRGQREDLSSTDTQYF. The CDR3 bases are TGTGCCAGTAGGGGACAGCGGGAGGATCTCTCCAGCACAGATACGCAGTATTTT.

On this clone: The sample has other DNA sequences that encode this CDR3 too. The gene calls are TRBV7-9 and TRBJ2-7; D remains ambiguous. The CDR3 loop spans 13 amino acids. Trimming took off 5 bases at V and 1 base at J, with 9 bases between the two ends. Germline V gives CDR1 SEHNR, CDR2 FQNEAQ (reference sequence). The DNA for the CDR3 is TGTGCCAGCAGCCCCCAGCGTTCCTACGAGCAGTACTTC. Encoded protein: CASSPQRSYEQYF.

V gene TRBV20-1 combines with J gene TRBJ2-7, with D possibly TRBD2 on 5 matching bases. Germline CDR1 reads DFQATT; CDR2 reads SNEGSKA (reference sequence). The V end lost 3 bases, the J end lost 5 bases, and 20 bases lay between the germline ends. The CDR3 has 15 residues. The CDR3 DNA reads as TGCAGTGCTAGTGGGCTGCTGCCCGGGGTGGACGAGCAGTACTTC. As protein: CSASGLLPGVDEQYF.

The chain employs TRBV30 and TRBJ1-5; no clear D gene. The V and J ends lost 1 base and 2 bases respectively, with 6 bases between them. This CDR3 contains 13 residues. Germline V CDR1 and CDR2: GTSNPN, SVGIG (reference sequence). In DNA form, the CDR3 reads TGTGCCTGGAGTGGGGAGGGCAATCAGCCCCAGCATTTT. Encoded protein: CAWSGEGNQPQHF.

The CDR3 bases are TGTGCCAGCAGCCAATTGAGGGGGCCAGGCGGGGAGCTGTTTTTT. It translates to CASSQLRGPGGELFF. The V call is TRBV14, the J call TRBJ2-2; 7 bases map to TRBD1. Germline V gene lookup returns CDR1 SGHDN and CDR2 FVKESK. The CDR3 runs to 15 residues. Unmatched junction bases numbered 7, after V lost 2 bases and J lost 7 bases.

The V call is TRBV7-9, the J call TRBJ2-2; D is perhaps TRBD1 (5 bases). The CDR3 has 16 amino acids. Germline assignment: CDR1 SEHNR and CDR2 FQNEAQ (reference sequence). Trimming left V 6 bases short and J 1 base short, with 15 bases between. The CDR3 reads CASSSPDSKNTGELFF. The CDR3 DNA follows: TGTGCCAGCAGTTCCCCAGACAGTAAGAACACCGGGGAGCTGTTTTTT.

Written as DNA, the CDR3 is TGCGCCAGCAGCCCAGGACAGGCTGTCGAGCAGTACTTC. It specifies CASSPGQAVEQYF. The chain employs TRBV5-1 and TRBJ2-7, with 7 positions matching TRBD1. The CDR3 extends over 13 amino acids. CDR1 is SGHRS and CDR2 is YFSETQ in the germline V gene. After removal of 4 bases from V and 6 bases from J, the junction contained 7 bases not matched to a gene.

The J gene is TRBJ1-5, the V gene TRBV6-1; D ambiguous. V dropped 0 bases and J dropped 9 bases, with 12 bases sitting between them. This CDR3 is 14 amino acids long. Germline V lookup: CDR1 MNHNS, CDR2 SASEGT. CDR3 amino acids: CASSEAGEVLPQHF. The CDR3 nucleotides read TGTGCCAGCAGTGAAGCGGGAGAGGTCCTGCCCCAGCATTTT.

The CDR3 DNA reads TGTGCCAGCTCACCACCTGTTATATTTGGACGCAACACAGATACGCAGTATTTT. Translating gives CASSPPVIFGRNTDTQYF. The chain combines TRBV18 with TRBJ2-3, with D unclear. Trimming left V 0 bases short and J 2 bases short, with 18 bases between. The CDR3 spans 18 residues. The germline V gene encodes CDR1 KGHSH and CDR2 LQKENI.

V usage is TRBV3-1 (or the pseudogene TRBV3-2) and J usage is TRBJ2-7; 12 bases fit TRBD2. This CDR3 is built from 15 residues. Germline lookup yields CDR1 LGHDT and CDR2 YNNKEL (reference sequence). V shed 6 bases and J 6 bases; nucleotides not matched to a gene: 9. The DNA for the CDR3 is TGTGCCAGCAGGTTCGGACTAGCGGGATCACGCGAGCAGTACTTC. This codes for CASRFGLAGSREQYF.

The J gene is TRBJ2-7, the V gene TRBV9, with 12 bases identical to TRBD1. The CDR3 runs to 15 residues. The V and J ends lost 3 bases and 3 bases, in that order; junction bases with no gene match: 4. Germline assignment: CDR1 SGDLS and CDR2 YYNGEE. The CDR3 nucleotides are TGTGCCAGCAGCGCCGGGACAGGGGGCTTCTACGAGCAGTACTTC. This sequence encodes CASSAGTGGFYEQYF.

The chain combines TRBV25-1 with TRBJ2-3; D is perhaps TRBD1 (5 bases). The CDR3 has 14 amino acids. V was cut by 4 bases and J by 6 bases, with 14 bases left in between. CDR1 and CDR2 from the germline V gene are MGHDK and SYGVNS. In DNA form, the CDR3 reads TGTGCCAGCAGTGCCCAGGGCCCTCAGGATACGCAGTATTTT. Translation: CASSAQGPQDTQYF.

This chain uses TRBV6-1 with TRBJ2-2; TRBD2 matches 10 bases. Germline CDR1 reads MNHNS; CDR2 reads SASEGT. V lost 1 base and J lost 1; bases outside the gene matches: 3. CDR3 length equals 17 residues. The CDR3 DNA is TGTGCCAGCAGTGAAGGTCTAGCGGGAGTGAACACCGGGGAGCTGTTTTTT. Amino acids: CASSEGLAGVNTGELFF.

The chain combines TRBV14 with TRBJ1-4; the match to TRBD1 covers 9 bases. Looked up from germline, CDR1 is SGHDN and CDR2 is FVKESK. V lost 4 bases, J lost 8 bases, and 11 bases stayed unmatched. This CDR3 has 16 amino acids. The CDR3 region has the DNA TGTGCCAGCAGCCCCGTCTTGGGACAGGGAGAGGAAAAACTGTTTTTT. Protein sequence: CASSPVLGQGEEKLFF.

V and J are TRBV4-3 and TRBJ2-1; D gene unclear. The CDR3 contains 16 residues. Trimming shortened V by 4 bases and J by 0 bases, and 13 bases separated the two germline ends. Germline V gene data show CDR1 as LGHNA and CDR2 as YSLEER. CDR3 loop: CASSPLLESSYNEQFF. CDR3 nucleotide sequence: TGCGCCAGCAGCCCCCTCCTGGAGAGCTCCTACAATGAGCAGTTCTTC.

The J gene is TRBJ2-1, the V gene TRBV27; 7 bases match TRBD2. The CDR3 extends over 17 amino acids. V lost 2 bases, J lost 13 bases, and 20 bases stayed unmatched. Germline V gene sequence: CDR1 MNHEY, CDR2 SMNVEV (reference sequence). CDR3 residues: CASSLAPGSGRVLGQFF. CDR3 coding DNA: TGTGCCAGCAGTTTAGCCCCCGGGTCAGGGAGGGTCCTAGGACAGTTCTTC.

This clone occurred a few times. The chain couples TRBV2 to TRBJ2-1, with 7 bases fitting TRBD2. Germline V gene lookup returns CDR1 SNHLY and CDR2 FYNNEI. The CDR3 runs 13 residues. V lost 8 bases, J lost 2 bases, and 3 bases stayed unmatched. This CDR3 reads CASLSGAYNEQFF. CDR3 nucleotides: TGTGCCAGCTTAAGCGGGGCCTACAATGAGCAGTTCTTC.

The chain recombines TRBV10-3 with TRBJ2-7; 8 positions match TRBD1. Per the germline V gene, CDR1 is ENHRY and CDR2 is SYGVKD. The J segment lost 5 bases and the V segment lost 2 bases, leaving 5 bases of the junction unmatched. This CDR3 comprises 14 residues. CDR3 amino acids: CAISEGQGKDEQYF. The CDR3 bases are TGTGCCATCAGTGAGGGACAGGGTAAGGACGAGCAGTACTTC.

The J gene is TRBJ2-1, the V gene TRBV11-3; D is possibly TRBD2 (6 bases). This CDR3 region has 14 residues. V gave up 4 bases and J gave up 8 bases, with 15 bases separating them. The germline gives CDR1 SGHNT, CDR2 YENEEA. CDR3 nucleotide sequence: TGTGCCAGCAGCTATGGGGAGGAATCCCATGAGCAGTTCTTC. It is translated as CASSYGEESHEQFF. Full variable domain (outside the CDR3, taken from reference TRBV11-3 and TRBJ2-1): EAGVVQSPRYKIIEKKQPVAFWCNPISGHNTLYWYLQNLGQGPELLIRYENEEAVDDSQLPKDRFSAERLKGVDSTLKIQPAELGDSAVYLCASSYGEESHEQFFGPGTRLTVL.